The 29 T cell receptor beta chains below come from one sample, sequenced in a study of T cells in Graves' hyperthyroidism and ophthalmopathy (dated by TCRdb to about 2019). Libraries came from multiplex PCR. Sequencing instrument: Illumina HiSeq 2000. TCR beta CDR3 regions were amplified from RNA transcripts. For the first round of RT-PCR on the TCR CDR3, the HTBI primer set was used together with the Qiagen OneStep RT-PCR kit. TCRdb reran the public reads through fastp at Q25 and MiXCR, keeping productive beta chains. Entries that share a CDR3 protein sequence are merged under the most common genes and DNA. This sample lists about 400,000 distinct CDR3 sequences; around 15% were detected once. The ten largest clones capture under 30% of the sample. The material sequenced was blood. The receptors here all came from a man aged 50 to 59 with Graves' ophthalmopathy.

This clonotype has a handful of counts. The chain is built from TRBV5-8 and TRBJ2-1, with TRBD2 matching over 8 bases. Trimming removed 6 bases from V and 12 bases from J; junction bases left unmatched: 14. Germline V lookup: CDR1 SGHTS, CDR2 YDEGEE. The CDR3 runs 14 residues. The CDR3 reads CASTPGGQEGGQFF. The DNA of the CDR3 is TGTGCCAGCACCCCGGGGGGGCAGGAAGGGGGGCAGTTCTTC.

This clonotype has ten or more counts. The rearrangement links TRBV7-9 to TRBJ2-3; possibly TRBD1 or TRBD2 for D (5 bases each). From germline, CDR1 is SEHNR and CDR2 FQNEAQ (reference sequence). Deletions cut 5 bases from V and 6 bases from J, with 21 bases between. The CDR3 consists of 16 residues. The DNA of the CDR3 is TGTGCCAGCAGCCTCCTCGGGACGGCAATCGGGGATACGCAGTATTTT. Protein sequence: CASSLLGTAIGDTQYF.

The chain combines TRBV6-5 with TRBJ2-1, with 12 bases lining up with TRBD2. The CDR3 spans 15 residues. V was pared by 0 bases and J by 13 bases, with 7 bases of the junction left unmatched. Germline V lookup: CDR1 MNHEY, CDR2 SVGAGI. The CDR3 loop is CASSYSLTSGSDQFF. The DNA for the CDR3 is TGTGCCAGCAGTTACTCATTGACTAGCGGGAGTGATCAGTTCTTC.

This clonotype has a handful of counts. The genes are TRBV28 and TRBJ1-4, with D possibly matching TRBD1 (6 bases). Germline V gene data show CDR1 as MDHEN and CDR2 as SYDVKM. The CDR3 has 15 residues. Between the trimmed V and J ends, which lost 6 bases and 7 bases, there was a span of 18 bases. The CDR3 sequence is CASSITGTSSEKLFF. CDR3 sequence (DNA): TGTGCCAGCAGCATAACCGGGACATCAAGTGAAAAACTGTTTTTT.

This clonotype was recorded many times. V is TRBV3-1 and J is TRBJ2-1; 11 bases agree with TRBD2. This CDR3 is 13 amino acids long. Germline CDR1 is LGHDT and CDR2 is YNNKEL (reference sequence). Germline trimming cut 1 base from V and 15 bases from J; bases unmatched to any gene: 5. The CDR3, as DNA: TGTGCCAGCAGCCAAGTAACTAGCGGGAGAGTGTTCTTC. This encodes CASSQVTSGRVFF.

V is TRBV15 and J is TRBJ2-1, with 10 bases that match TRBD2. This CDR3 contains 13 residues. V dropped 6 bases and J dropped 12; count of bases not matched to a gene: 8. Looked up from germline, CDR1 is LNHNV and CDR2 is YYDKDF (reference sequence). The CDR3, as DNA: TGTGCCACCAGATCTCAAGCGGGAGGGTTGCAGTTCTTC. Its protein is CATRSQAGGLQFF.

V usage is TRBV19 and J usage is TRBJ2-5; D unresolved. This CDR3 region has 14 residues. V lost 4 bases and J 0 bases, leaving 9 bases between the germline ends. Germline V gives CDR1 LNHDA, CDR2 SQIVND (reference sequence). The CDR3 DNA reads TGTGCCAGTAGTACCACAGAGGACCAAGAGACCCAGTACTTC. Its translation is CASSTTEDQETQYF. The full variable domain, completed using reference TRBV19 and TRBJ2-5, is DGGITQSPKYLFRKEGQNVTLSCEQNLNHDAMYWYRQDPGQGLRLIYYSQIVNDFQKGDIAEGYSVSREKKESFPLTVTSAQKNPTAFYLCASSTTEDQETQYFGPGTRLLVL.

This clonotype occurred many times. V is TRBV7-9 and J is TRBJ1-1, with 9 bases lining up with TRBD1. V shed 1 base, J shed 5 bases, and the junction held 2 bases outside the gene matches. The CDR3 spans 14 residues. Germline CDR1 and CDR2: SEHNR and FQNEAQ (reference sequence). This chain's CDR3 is CASSLGTGETEAFF. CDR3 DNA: TGTGCCAGCAGCTTAGGGACAGGGGAGACTGAAGCTTTCTTT.

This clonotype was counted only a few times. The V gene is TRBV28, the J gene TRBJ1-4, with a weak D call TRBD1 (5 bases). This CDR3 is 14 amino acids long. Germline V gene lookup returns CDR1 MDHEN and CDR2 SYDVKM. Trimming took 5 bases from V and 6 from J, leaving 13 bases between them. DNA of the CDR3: TGTGCCAGCAGTGGGGGGGGTAGTTATGAAAAACTGTTTTTT. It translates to CASSGGGSYEKLFF. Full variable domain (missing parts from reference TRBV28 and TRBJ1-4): DVKVTQSSRYLVKRTGEKVFLECVQDMDHENMFWYRQDPGLGLRLIYFSYDVKMKEKGDIPEGYSVSREKKERFSLILESASTNQTSMYLCASSGGGSYEKLFFGSGTQLSVL.

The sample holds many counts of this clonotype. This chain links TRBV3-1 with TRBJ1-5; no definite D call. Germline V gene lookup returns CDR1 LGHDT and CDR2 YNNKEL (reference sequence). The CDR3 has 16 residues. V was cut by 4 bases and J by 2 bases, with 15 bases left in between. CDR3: CASSRGSGRRNQPQHF. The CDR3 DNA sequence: TGTGCCAGCAGCCGCGGTTCTGGTAGGCGCAATCAGCCCCAGCATTTT.

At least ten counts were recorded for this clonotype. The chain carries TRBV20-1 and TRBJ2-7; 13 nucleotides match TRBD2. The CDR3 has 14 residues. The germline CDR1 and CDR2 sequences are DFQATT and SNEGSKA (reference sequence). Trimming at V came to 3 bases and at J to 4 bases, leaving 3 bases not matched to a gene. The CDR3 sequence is CSARTSGRLYEQYF. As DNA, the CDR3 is TGCAGTGCTAGGACTAGCGGGAGGTTATACGAGCAGTACTTC.

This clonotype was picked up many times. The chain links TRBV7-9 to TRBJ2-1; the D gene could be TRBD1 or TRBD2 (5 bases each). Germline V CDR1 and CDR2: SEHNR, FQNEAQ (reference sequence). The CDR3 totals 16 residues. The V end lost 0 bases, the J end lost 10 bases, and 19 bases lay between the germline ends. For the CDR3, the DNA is TGTGCCAGCAGCTTAGCGAGGGGAACCCTACAGCTGGAGCAGTTCTTC. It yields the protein CASSLARGTLQLEQFF.

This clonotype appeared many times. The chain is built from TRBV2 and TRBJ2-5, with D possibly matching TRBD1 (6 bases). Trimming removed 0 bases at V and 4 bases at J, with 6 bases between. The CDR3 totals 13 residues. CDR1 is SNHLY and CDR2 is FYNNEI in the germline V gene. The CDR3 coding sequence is TGTGCCAGCAGTGAAGCAGGGGGAGAGACCCAGTACTTC. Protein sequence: CASSEAGGETQYF.

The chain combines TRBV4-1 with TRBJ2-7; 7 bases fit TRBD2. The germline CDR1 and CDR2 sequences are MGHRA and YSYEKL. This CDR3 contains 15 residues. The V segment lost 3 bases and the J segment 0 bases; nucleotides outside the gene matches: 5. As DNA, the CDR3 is TGCGCCAGCAGCCAGGTTTCTAGCGGCTCCTACGAGCAGTACTTC. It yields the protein CASSQVSSGSYEQYF.

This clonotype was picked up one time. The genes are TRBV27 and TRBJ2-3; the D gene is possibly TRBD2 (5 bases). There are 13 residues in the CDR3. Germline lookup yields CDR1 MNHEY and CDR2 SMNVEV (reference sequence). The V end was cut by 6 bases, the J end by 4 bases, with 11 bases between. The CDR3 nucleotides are TGTGCCAGCAGGGTTCCCGGGGCAGATACGCAGTATTTT. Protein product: CASRVPGADTQYF.

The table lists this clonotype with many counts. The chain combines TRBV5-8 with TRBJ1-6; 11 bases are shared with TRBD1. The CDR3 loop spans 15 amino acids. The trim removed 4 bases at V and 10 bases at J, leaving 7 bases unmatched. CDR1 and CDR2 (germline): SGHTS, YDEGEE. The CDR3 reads CASSTGQGVWSPLHF. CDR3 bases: TGTGCCAGCAGCACGGGACAGGGGGTTTGGTCACCCCTCCACTTT.

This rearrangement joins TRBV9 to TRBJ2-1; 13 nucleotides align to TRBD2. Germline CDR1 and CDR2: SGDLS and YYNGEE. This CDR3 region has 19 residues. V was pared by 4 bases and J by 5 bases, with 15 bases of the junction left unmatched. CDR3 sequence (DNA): TGTGCCAGCAGCCCACGGGGACTAGCGGGACCCTCTCTGAACAATGAGCAGTTCTTC. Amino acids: CASSPRGLAGPSLNNEQFF.

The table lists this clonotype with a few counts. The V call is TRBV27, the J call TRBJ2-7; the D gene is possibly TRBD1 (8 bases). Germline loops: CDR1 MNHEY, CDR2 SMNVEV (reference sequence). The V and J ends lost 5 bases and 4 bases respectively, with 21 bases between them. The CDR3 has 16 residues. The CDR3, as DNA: TGTGCCAGCAGTACCCGGACAGGGAGGGCTTGGTACGAGCAGTACTTC. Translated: CASSTRTGRAWYEQYF.

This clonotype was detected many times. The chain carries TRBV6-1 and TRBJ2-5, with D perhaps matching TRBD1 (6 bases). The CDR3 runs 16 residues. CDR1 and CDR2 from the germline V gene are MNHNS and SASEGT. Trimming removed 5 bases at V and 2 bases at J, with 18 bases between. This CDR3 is CASSYSQGYGQETQYF. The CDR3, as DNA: TGTGCCAGCAGTTATTCGCAGGGGTATGGTCAAGAGACCCAGTACTTC.

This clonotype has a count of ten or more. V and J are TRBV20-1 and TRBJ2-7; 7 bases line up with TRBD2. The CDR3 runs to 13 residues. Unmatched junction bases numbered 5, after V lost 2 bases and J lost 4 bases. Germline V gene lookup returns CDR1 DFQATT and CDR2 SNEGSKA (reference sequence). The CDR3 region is CSARLAVNYEQYF. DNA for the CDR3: TGCAGTGCTAGACTAGCGGTGAATTACGAGCAGTACTTC.

CDR3 sequence reads: CASRIGGREEQFF. The DNA for the CDR3 is TGTGCCAGTAGAATTGGGGGCCGAGAAGAGCAGTTCTTC. The rearrangement joins TRBV19 to TRBJ2-1, with a possible D match to TRBD1 (6 bases). The CDR3 loop spans 13 amino acids. Germline-derived CDR1 and CDR2 are LNHDA and SQIVND (reference sequence). The germline V and J ends were trimmed by 6 bases and 10 bases, with 16 bases remaining between them.

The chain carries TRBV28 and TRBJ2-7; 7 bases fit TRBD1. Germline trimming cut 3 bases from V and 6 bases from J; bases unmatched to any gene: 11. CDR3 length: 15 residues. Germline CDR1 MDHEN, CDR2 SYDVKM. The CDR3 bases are TGTGCCAGCAGTTTCTTAGGGACAGTAAGCATCGAGCAGTACTTC. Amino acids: CASSFLGTVSIEQYF. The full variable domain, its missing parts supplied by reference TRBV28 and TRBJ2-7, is DVKVTQSSRYLVKRTGEKVFLECVQDMDHENMFWYRQDPGLGLRLIYFSYDVKMKEKGDIPEGYSVSREKKERFSLILESASTNQTSMYLCASSFLGTVSIEQYFGPGTRLTVT.

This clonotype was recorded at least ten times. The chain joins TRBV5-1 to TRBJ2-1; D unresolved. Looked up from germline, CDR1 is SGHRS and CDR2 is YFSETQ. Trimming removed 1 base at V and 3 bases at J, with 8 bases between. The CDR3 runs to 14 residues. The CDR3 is CASSLPGLYNEQFF. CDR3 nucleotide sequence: TGCGCCAGCAGCTTGCCAGGCCTCTACAATGAGCAGTTCTTC.

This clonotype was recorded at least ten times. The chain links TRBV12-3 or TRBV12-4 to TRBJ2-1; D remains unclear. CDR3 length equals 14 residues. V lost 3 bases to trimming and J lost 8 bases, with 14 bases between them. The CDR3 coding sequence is TGTGCCAGCAGTTTGGGATCCGGGCTGGATGAGCAGTTCTTC. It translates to CASSLGSGLDEQFF.

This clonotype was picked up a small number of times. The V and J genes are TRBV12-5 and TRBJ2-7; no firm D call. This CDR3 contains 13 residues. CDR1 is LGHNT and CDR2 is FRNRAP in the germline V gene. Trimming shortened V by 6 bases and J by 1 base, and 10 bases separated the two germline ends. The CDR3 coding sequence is TGTGCTAGTGGCCCGACGGGTTCCTACGAGCAGTACTTC. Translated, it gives CASGPTGSYEQYF.

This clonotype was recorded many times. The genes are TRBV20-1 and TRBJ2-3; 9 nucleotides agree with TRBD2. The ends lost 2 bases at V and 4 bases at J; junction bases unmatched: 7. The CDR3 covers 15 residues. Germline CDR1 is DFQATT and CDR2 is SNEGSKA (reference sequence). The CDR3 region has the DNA TGCAGTGCTAGAATAGGTAGCGGGAGTCCAGATACGCAGTATTTT. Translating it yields CSARIGSGSPDTQYF.

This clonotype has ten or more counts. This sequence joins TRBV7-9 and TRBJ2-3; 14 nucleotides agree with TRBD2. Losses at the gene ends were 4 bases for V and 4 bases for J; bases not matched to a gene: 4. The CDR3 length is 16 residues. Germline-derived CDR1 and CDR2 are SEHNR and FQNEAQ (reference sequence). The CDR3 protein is CASSSGLAGDADTQYF. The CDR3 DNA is TGTGCCAGCAGCTCGGGACTAGCGGGAGATGCAGATACGCAGTATTTT.

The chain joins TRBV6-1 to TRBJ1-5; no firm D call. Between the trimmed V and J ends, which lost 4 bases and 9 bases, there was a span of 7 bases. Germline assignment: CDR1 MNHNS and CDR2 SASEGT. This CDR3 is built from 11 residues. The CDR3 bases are TGTGCCAGCAGTGTTGGTGGGCCCCAGCATTTT. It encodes CASSVGGPQHF.

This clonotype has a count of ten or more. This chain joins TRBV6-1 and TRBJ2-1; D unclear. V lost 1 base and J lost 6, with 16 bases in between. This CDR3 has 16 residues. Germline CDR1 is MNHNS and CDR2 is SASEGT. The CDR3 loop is CASSEERWFRVNEQFF. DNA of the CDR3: TGTGCCAGCAGTGAAGAGAGATGGTTTAGGGTCAATGAGCAGTTCTTC.